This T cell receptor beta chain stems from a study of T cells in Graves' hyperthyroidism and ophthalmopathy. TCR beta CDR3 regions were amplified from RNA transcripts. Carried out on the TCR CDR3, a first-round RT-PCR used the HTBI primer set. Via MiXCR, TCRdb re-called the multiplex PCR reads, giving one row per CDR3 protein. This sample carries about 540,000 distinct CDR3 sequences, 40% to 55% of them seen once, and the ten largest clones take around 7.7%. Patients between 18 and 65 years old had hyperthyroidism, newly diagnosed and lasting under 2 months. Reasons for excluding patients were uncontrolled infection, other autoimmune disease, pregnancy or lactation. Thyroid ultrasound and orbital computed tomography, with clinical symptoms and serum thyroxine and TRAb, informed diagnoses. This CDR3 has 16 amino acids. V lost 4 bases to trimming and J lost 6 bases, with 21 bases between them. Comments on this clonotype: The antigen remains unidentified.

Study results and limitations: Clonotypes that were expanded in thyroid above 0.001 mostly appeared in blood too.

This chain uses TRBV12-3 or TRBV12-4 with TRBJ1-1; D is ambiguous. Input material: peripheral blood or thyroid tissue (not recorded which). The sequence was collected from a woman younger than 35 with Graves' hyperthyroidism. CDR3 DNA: TGTGCCAGCAGTTCCCTGCGGACTGGGAGCTACCCTGAAGCTTTCTTT. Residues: CASSSLRTGSYPEAFF.